This TCR beta chain was sequenced for a study of shared clonotypes between healthy human individuals. Sequencing was performed with immunoSEQ multiplex PCR; in TCRdb, only in-frame clones are kept and a portion is missing. The sample carries around 690,000 clones, around 90% recorded once. The CDR3 is 14 residues long. CDR1 and CDR2 from the germline V gene are WSHSY and SAAADI. Deletions cut 4 bases from V and 5 bases from J, with 14 bases between. This clone was picked up a small number of times. Material for sequencing was memory CD8+ T cells from PBMCs. Regarding subset: CD45RO+ cells pooled with CCR7-negative TemRA cells. The V gene is TRBV10-2, the J gene TRBJ2-5; no definite D call. This receptor was obtained from a man younger than 30 in good health. Some clones in this sample may be carry-over from other donors' samples. CDR3 DNA sequence: TGCGCCAGCAGTGCCATCTCTAATGTGGAGACCCAGTACTTC. Amino acids: CASSAISNVETQYF.